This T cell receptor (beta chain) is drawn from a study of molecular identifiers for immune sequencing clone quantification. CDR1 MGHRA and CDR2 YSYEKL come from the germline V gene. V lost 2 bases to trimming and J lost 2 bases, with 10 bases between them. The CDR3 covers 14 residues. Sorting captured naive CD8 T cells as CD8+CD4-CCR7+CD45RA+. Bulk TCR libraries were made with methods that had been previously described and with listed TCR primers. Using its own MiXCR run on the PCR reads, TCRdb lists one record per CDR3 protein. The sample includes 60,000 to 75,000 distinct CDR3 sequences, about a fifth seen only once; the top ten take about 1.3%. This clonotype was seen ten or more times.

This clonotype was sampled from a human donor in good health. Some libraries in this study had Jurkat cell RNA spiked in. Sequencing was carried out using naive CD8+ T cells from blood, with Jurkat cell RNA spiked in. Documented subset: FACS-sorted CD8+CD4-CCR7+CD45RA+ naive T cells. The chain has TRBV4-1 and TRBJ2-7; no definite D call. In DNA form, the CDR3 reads TGCGCCAGCAGCCAATCCCCCGGAACCTACGAGCAGTACTTC. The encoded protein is CASSQSPGTYEQYF.